What follows are 13 T cell receptor beta chains derived from one specimen sequenced in a study of cytomegalovirus exposure and HLA in healthy donors. It was with 60 Vbeta and 13 Jbeta primers that the PCR ran. Assay: immunoSEQ multiplex PCR; the TCRdb copy retains only in-frame clones and omits some. Of around 140,000 clones in the sample, roughly 79% are singletons; the top ten hold 1.3% to 1.5%. Sequenced input: PBMCs. These receptors came from a middle-aged woman in good health and CMV-seronegative.

V is TRBV5-4 and J is TRBJ2-4; 13 bases match TRBD2. In germline, CDR1 is SGHNT, CDR2 YYREEE (reference sequence). The CDR3 sequence is 17 residues long. The junction had 5 bases not matched to a gene; V was cut back by 3 bases and J by 2 bases. The CDR3 bases are TGTGCCAGCAGCTCCCCGACTAGCGGGAGGTCCAAAAACATTCAGTACTTC. Translation gives CASSSPTSGRSKNIQYF.

The chain joins TRBV10-3 to TRBJ1-1; 10 bases fit TRBD1. The CDR3 extends over 20 amino acids. The germline gives CDR1 ENHRY, CDR2 SYGVKD. With V trimmed by 3 bases and J by 4 bases, 20 bases remained unmatched. In DNA form, the CDR3 reads TGTGCCATCAGTGAAACCGGGACAGGGGCTTCCTCGAGAAGGGTCACTGAAGCTTTCTTT. Protein: CAISETGTGASSRRVTEAFF.

This clone appeared a single time. V gene TRBV5-1 combines with J gene TRBJ2-3, with a possible D match to TRBD1 (6 bases). CDR3 size: 14 residues. Germline loops: CDR1 SGHRS, CDR2 YFSETQ. The V and J ends lost 1 base and 2 bases respectively, with 8 bases between them. CDR3 DNA: TGCGCCAGCAGCTTGACAGGGCCCACAGATACGCAGTATTTT. This gives the protein CASSLTGPTDTQYF.

In its sample, this clone was seen once. The V gene is TRBV28, the J gene TRBJ1-2; D gene unclear. Germline V CDR1 and CDR2: MDHEN, SYDVKM. Trimming cost V 3 bases and J 0 bases, with 5 bases left between them. The CDR3 covers 13 residues. The CDR3 DNA follows: TGTGCCAGCAGTTTTAATTCTAACTATGGCTACACCTTC. It translates to CASSFNSNYGYTF.

The chain has TRBV7-3 and TRBJ1-6; 9 bases align to TRBD1. Germline CDR1 reads SGHTA; CDR2 reads FQGTGA. The CDR3 totals 14 residues. V lost 4 bases and J lost 9; bases outside the gene matches: 4. The chain's CDR3 is CASSWTGEGSPLHF. CDR3 DNA sequence: TGTGCCAGCAGCTGGACAGGGGAGGGTTCACCCCTCCACTTT.

The chain carries TRBV7-2 and TRBJ1-5; a weak D match, TRBD1 (6 bases). Trimming left V 2 bases short and J 5 bases short, with 10 bases between. The CDR3 has 14 residues. Germline CDR1 and CDR2: SGHTA and FQGNSA. The CDR3 region is CASSLIGTHQPQHF. The CDR3 DNA reads TGTGCCAGCAGCTTAATAGGGACACATCAGCCCCAGCATTTT.

The genes are TRBV7-9 and TRBJ1-1, with 9 bases aligning to TRBD1. The V and J ends lost 2 bases and 6 bases, in that order; junction bases with no gene match: 4. The CDR3 length is 14 residues. In germline, CDR1 is SEHNR, CDR2 FQNEAQ (reference sequence). CDR3 sequence (DNA): TGTGCCAGCAGCTTAAGCACAGGGGGCCCTGAAGCTTTCTTT. Encoded protein: CASSLSTGGPEAFF.

The chain couples TRBV6-5 to TRBJ1-2; 8 positions match TRBD1. With V trimmed by 2 bases and J by 5 bases, 10 bases remained unmatched. CDR3 size: 16 residues. Germline V gene sequence: CDR1 MNHEY, CDR2 SVGAGI. The DNA for the CDR3 is TGTGCCAGCAGTTACGTCTCCGGTGGGACAGGTTATGGCTACACCTTC. This encodes CASSYVSGGTGYGYTF.

J is TRBJ1-5 and V is TRBV4-3, with 7 bases aligning to TRBD1. The CDR3 contains 15 residues. Unmatched junction bases numbered 3, after V lost 4 bases and J lost 0 bases. The germline gives CDR1 LGHNA, CDR2 YSLEER. CDR3 DNA sequence: TGCGCCAGCAGCCCGGGGACAGTTAGCAATCAGCCCCAGCATTTT. Translated: CASSPGTVSNQPQHF.

The chain uses TRBV27 and TRBJ2-7; maybe TRBD1 (6 bases). Germline V gene data show CDR1 as MNHEY and CDR2 as SMNVEV (reference sequence). Trimming removed 5 bases at V and 3 bases at J, with 17 bases between. The CDR3 runs 15 residues. The CDR3 sequence is CASSAEQGSYYEQYF. CDR3 nucleotides: TGTGCCAGCAGTGCAGAACAGGGCTCCTACTACGAGCAGTACTTC.

The chain couples TRBV5-4 to TRBJ1-1; 8 bases map to TRBD1. With V trimmed by 4 bases and J by 7 bases, 6 bases remained unmatched. The CDR3 is 13 amino acids. Germline V gene sequence: CDR1 SGHNT, CDR2 YYREEE (reference sequence). The CDR3 coding sequence is TGTGCCAGCAGCACCGACAGGGGCGGTGAAGCTTTCTTT. Translating gives CASSTDRGGEAFF.

CDR3 nucleotide sequence: TGTGCCAGCAGTGAAGATATACAGGGTTCCTATGGCTACACCTTC. Encoded protein: CASSEDIQGSYGYTF. The chain uses TRBV6-1 and TRBJ1-2; D may be TRBD1 (6 bases). CDR3 length equals 15 residues. V was clipped by 1 base and J by 4 bases, with 13 bases between them. Germline CDR1 reads MNHNS; CDR2 reads SASEGT.

The chain recombines TRBV7-8 with TRBJ2-2; perhaps TRBD1 as D (6 bases). The CDR3 spans 16 residues. V gave up 4 bases and J gave up 4 bases, with 16 bases separating them. The V gene's germline CDR1 is SGHVS and CDR2 FQNEAQ. This CDR3 is CASSSRMGAGTGELFF. The CDR3 bases are TGTGCCAGCAGCTCCCGTATGGGGGCAGGCACCGGGGAGCTGTTTTTT.